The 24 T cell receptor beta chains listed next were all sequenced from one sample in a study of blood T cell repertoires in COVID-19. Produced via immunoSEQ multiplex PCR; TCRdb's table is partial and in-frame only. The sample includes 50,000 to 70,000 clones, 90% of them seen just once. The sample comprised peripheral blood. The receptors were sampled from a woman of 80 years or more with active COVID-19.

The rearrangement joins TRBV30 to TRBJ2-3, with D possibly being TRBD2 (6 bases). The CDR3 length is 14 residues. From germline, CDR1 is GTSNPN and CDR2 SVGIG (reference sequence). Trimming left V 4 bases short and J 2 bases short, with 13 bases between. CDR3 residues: CAWKVGGATDTQYF. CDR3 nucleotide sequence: TGTGCCTGGAAGGTTGGCGGGGCCACAGATACGCAGTATTTT. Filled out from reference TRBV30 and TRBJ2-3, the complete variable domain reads SQTIHQWPATLVQPVGSPLSLECTVEGTSNPNLYWYRQAAGRGLQLLFYSVGIGQISSEVPQNLSASRPQDRQFILSSKKLLLSDSGFYLCAWKVGGATDTQYFGPGTRLTVL.

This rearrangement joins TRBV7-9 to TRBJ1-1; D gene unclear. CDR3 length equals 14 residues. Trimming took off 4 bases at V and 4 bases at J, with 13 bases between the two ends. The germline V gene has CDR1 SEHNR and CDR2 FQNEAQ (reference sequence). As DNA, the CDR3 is TGTGCCAGCAGCTCCTCGGGAGTAGTCACTGAAGCTTTCTTT. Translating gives CASSSSGVVTEAFF.

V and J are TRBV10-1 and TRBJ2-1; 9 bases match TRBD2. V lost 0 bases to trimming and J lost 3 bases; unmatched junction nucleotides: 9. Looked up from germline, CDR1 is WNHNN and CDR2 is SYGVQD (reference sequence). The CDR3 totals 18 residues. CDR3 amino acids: CASSESRRGGPGYNEQFF. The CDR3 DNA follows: TGCGCCAGCAGTGAGTCGAGGCGGGGGGGCCCGGGCTACAATGAGCAGTTCTTC.

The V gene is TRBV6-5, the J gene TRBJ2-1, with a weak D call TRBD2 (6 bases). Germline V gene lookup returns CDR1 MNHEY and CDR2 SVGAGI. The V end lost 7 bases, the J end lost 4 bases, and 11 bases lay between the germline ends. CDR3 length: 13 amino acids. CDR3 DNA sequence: TGTGCCAGCAACTGGGCGGGGTACAATGAGCAGTTCTTC. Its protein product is CASNWAGYNEQFF.

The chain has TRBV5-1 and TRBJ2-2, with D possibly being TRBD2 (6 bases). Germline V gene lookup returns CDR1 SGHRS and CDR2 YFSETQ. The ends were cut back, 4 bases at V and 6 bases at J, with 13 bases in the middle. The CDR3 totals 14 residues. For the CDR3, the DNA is TGCGCCAGCAGCCGGGACTCGACACCCGGGGAGCTGTTTTTT. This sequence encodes CASSRDSTPGELFF.

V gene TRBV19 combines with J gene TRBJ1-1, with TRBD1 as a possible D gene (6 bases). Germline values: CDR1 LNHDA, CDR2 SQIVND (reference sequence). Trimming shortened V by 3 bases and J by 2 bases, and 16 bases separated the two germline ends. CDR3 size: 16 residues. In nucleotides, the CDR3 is TGTGCCAGTAGTATTATCACGGGCAGGGGCAACACTGAAGCTTTCTTT. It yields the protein CASSIITGRGNTEAFF.

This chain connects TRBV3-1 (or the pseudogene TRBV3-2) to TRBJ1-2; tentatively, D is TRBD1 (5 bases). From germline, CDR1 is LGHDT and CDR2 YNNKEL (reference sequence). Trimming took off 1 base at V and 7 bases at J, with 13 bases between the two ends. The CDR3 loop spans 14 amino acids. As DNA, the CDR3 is TGTGCCAGCAGCCAAGGTAGGCTTGGGGCTGGCTACACCTTC. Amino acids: CASSQGRLGAGYTF.

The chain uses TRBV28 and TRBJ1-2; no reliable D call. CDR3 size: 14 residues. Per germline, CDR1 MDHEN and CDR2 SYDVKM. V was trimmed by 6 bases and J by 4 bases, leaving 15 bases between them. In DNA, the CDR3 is TGTGCCAGCAGCCCCGGGCTAGCCATCTATGGCTACACCTTC. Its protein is CASSPGLAIYGYTF.

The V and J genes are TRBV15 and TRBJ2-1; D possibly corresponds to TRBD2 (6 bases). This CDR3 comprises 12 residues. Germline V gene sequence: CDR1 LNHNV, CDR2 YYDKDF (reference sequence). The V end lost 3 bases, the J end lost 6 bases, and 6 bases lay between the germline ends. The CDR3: CATSRTSNEQFF. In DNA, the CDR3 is TGTGCCACCAGCAGGACTAGCAATGAGCAGTTCTTC.

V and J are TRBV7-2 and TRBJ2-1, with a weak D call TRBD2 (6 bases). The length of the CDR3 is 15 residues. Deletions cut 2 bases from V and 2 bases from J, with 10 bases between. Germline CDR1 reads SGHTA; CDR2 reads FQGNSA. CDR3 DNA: TGTGCCAGCAGCTTACAGGGAGGCACCTACAATGAGCAGTTCTTC. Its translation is CASSLQGGTYNEQFF.

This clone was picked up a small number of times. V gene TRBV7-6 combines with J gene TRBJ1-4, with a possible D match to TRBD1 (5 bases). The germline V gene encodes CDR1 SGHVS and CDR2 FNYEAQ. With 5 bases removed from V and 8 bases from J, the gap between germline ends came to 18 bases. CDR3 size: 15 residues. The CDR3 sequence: CASSPGSGLDEKLFF. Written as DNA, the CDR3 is TGTGCCAGCAGCCCCGGCTCAGGGTTAGACGAAAAACTGTTTTTT.

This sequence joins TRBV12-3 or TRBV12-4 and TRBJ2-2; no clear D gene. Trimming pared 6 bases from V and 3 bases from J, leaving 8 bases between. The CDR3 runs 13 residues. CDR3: CASSQAYTGELFF. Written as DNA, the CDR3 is TGTGCCAGCAGCCAGGCTTACACCGGGGAGCTGTTTTTT.

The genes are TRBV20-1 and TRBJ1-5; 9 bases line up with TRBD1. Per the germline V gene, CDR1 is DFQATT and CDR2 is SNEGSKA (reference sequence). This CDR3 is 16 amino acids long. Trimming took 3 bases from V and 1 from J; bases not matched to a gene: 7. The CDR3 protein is CSASRDRDGSNQPQHF. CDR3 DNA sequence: TGCAGTGCTAGTAGGGACAGGGACGGAAGCAATCAGCCCCAGCATTTT.

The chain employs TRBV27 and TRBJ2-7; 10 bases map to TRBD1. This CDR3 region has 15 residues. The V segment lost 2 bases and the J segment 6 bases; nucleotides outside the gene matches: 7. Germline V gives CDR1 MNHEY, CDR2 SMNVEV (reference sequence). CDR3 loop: CASSLKDRGVGEQYF. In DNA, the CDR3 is TGTGCCAGCAGTTTAAAGGACAGGGGGGTTGGCGAGCAGTACTTC.

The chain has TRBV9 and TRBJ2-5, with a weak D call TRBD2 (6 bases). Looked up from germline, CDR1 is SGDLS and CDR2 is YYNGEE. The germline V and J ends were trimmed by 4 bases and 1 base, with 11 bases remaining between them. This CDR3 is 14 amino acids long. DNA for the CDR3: TGTGCCAGCAGCTCGGGGACTCTCCAAGAGACCCAGTACTTC. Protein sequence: CASSSGTLQETQYF.

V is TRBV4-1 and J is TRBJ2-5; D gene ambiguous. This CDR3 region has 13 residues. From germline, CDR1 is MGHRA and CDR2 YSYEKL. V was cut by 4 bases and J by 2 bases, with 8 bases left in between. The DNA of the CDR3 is TGCGCCAGCAGCCGAATAGATCAAGAGACCCAGTACTTC. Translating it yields CASSRIDQETQYF.

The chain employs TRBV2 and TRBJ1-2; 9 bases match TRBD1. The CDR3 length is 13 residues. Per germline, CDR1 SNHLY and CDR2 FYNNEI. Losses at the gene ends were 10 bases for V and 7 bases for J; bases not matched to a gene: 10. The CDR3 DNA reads TGTGCCACTTCTACAGGGGGCGACTTTGGCTACACCTTC. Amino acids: CATSTGGDFGYTF.

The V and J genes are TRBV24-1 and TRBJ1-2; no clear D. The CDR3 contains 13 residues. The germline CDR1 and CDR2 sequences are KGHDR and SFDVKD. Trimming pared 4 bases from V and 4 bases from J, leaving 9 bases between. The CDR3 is CATSEEGSYGYTF. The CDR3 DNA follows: TGTGCCACCAGTGAAGAGGGAAGCTATGGCTACACCTTC.

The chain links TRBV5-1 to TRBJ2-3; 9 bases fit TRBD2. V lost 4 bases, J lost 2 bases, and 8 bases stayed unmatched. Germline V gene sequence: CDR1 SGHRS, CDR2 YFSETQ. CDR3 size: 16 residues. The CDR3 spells CASSRHSGRDTDTQYF. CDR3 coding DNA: TGCGCCAGCAGCAGACATAGCGGGAGAGACACAGATACGCAGTATTTT.

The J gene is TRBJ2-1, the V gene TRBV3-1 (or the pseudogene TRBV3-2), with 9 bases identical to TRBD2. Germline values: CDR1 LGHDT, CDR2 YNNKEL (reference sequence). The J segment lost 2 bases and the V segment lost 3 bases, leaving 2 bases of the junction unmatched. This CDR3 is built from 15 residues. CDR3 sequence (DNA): TGTGCCAGCAGCCACAGCGGGGGGACCTACAATGAGCAGTTCTTC. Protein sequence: CASSHSGGTYNEQFF.

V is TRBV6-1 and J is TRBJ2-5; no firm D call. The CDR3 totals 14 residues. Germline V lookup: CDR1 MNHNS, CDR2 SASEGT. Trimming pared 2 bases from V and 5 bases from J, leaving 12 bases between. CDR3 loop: CASSELVFGETQYF. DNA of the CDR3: TGTGCCAGCAGTGAACTAGTCTTTGGGGAGACCCAGTACTTC.

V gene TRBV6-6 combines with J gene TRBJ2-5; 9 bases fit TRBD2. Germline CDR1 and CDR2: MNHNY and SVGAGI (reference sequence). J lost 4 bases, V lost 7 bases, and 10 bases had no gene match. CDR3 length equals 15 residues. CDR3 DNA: TGTGCCAGCACTCCCAGCGGGGGGACTGGAGAGACCCAGTACTTC. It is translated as CASTPSGGTGETQYF.

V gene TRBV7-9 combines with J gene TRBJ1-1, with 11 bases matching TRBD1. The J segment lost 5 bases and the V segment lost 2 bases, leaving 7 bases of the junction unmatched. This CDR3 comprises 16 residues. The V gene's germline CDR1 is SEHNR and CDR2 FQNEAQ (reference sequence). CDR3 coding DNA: TGTGCCAGCAGCTTACCACGGACAGGGGGCAGTACTGAAGCTTTCTTT. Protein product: CASSLPRTGGSTEAFF. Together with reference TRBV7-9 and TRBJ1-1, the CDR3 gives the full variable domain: DTGVSQNPRHKITKRGQNVTFRCDPISEHNRLYWYRQTLGQGPEFLTYFQNEAQLEKSRLLSDRFSAERPKGSFSTLEIQRTEQGDSAMYLCASSLPRTGGSTEAFFGQGTRLTVV.

The CDR3 coding sequence is TGTGCCAGCAGCCAAGATCCAGGGGACCCTGAAGCTTTCTTT. Translation: CASSQDPGDPEAFF. V gene TRBV3-1 (or the pseudogene TRBV3-2) combines with J gene TRBJ1-1, with D possibly being TRBD1 (6 bases). Trimming pared 0 bases from V and 6 bases from J, leaving 11 bases between. Germline V gene sequence: CDR1 LGHDT, CDR2 YNNKEL (reference sequence). The CDR3 spans 14 residues.